These T cell receptor beta chains were read from a single sample in a study of blood T cell repertoires in COVID-19. Only in-frame clones appear in the TCRdb table, and some are missing; sequencing was by immunoSEQ multiplex PCR. Among 250,000 or so clones listed, around 84% were seen once. The sample taken for sequencing was peripheral blood. The receptor source for this set is a woman aged 40 to 50 who had recovered from COVID-19. The CDR3 runs from the conserved cysteine through the conserved F or W. Each record gives: CDR3 length, D gene, J gene, clone size, V gene, CDR3 protein, CDR3 DNA. A D gene is named only where the DNA matches it firmly. Clone size is given for some rows only: seen once, a few or many times, or a class if the clone is expanded.

13 NA TRBJ2-1 once TRBV29-1 CSVEPGSYNEQFF TGCAGCGTTGAGCCAGGCTCCTACAATGAGCAGTTCTTC
14 NA TRBJ2-7 NA TRBV19 CASKGRQGPYEQYF TGTGCCAGTAAAGGTAGGCAGGGTCCCTACGAGCAGTACTTC
16 NA TRBJ1-2 NA TRBV2 CASSPQGFLANYGYTF TGTGCCAGCAGCCCACAGGGCTTCCTAGCTAACTATGGCTACACCTTC
13 TRBD1 TRBJ1-6 NA TRBV28 CASSRTGGQSIHF TGTGCCAGCAGCCGGACAGGGGGCCAGTCTATCCACTTT
14 TRBD1 TRBJ2-1 NA TRBV11-3 CASSLVDRVDEQFF TGTGCCAGCAGCTTAGTGGACAGGGTAGATGAGCAGTTCTTC
15 TRBD1 TRBJ2-7 few TRBV13 CASSLVRQGPYEQYF TGTGCCAGCAGCTTAGTAAGACAGGGTCCCTACGAGCAGTACTTC
13 NA TRBJ1-1 NA TRBV12-3/TRBV12-4 CASSLFIPPEAFF TGTGCCAGCAGTTTGTTTATCCCCCCTGAAGCTTTCTTT
11 NA TRBJ2-7 NA TRBV19 CASSTGYEQYF TGTGCCAGTAGTACGGGCTACGAGCAGTACTTC
13 NA TRBJ2-3 NA TRBV12-3/TRBV12-4 CASRTGYTDTQYF TGTGCCAGCAGAACAGGATACACAGATACGCAGTATTTT
14 NA TRBJ1-6 NA TRBV5-1 CASRLGREGSPLHF TGCGCCAGCAGATTGGGCAGGGAAGGTTCACCCCTCCACTTT
13 TRBD1 TRBJ2-1 NA TRBV29-1 CSVESPGGRKKFF TGCAGCGTTGAATCTCCAGGGGGCAGGAAAAAGTTCTTC
16 TRBD2 TRBJ2-7 NA TRBV2 CASSEQKRGMSYEQYF TGTGCCAGCAGTGAACAAAAGCGGGGGATGTCATACGAGCAGTACTTC
17 NA TRBJ2-7 once TRBV7-2 CASSLVAVRTASYEQYF TGTGCCAGCAGCTTAGTCGCCGTCAGGACAGCTTCCTACGAGCAGTACTTC
12 NA TRBJ1-5 NA TRBV2 CASGGTPYTQHF TGTGCCAGCGGAGGGACTCCGTATACCCAGCATTTT
15 NA TRBJ1-2 NA TRBV19 CASSIDRGGTGGYTF TGTGCCAGTAGTATAGATCGAGGAGGCACCGGGGGCTACACCTTC
14 NA TRBJ1-1 NA TRBV29-1 CSVGLLTRDTEAFF TGCAGCGTTGGTCTCCTTACCAGGGACACTGAAGCTTTCTTT
18 NA TRBJ2-1 NA TRBV12-5 CASGLDGWGRDNHNEQFF TGTGCTAGTGGTTTGGATGGGTGGGGCAGGGACAATCACAATGAGCAGTTCTTC
15 NA TRBJ1-1 NA TRBV5-1 CASSLFTGSNTEAFF TGCGCCAGCAGCTTGTTCACAGGGTCGAACACTGAAGCTTTCTTT
12 TRBD1 TRBJ1-5 NA TRBV27 CASSWAGGPQHF TGTGCCAGCAGCTGGGCAGGGGGGCCCCAGCATTTT
14 TRBD1 TRBJ1-6 few TRBV28 CACGGDSAGSPLHF TGTGCCTGCGGGGGGGACAGTGCCGGTTCACCCCTCCACTTT
13 NA TRBJ1-1 NA TRBV6-5 CASTRQPNTEAFF TGTGCCAGCACTAGACAGCCGAACACTGAAGCTTTCTTT
15 TRBD1 TRBJ2-7 NA TRBV28 CASSFSGQGNYEQYF TGTGCCAGCAGTTTTTCAGGACAGGGGAACTACGAGCAGTACTTC
19 TRBD2 TRBJ2-3 NA TRBV6-4 CASSDPPGSGGSSTDTQYF TGTGCCAGCAGTGACCCTCCTGGGAGCGGGGGCTCTAGCACAGATACGCAGTATTTT
12 NA TRBJ2-2 NA TRBV5-4 CASSLPSGELFF TGTGCCAGCAGCTTGCCCTCCGGGGAGCTGTTTTTT
15 TRBD1 TRBJ1-2 NA TRBV3-1/TRBV3-2 CASSHRQGANYGYTF TGTGCCAGCAGCCATCGACAGGGTGCAAACTATGGCTACACCTTC
12 NA TRBJ1-1 NA TRBV3-1/TRBV3-2 CASSQRRGEAFF TGTGCCAGCAGCCAAAGGCGGGGTGAAGCTTTCTTT
15 NA TRBJ2-7 NA TRBV30 CAWSRMGALAYEQYF TGTGCCTGGAGTAGGATGGGGGCTCTAGCCTACGAGCAGTACTTC
14 NA TRBJ1-4 few TRBV5-4 CASSLGQGNEKLFF TGTGCCAGCAGCTTGGGGCAGGGGAATGAAAAACTGTTTTTT
15 NA TRBJ1-1 NA TRBV7-9 CASSLSGIRNTEAFF TGTGCCAGCAGCTTATCAGGGATAAGAAACACTGAAGCTTTCTTT
16 NA TRBJ2-1 NA TRBV7-7 CASSPGLLFSYNEQFF TGTGCCAGCAGTCCCGGACTCTTATTCTCCTACAATGAGCAGTTCTTC
15 NA TRBJ2-7 NA TRBV14 CASSQVKAPRSEQYF TGTGCCAGCAGCCAAGTAAAGGCACCTCGGAGCGAGCAGTACTTC
13 NA TRBJ1-2 NA TRBV4-1 CASSRTGARGYTF TGCGCCAGCAGCCGTACAGGTGCTAGGGGCTACACCTTC
14 TRBD1 TRBJ1-2 NA TRBV7-6 CASSSPGQGYGYTF TGTGCCAGCAGCTCACCGGGACAGGGCTATGGCTACACCTTC
16 NA TRBJ1-3 NA TRBV7-6 CASSPSGGSSGNTIYF TGTGCCAGCAGCCCTTCGGGGGGATCCTCTGGAAACACCATATATTTT
17 TRBD2 TRBJ2-5 NA TRBV5-4 CASSFGASGGHQETQYF TGTGCCAGCAGCTTCGGTGCTAGCGGGGGGCACCAAGAGACCCAGTACTTC
17 TRBD1 TRBJ1-3 NA TRBV11-2 CASSPRGQGLSGNTIYF TGTGCCAGCAGCCCCCGGGGACAGGGCCTATCTGGAAACACCATATATTTT